These 25 T cell receptor beta chains originate from one sample sequenced in a study of human T cells and chemical hapten exposure. Sample time point: pre-sensitization, week 0. Stated treatment: therapeutic diphenylcyclopropenone sensitization with weekly scalp DPC. TCRdb itself ran the RACE reads through MiXCR, one entry per CDR3 protein. The sample has some 70,000 distinct CDR3 sequences, about a tenth seen once. The sequenced sample was whole blood, obtained in connection with sensitization to the hapten diphenylcyclopropenone (DPC). Every receptor here comes from a woman in her fifties or sixties with alopecia areata. Some clones in this sample may be carry-over from other donors' samples.

In this sample, this clonotype turned up a few times. This chain joins TRBV12-3 or TRBV12-4 and TRBJ1-1; 8 bases align to TRBD1. The CDR3 has 15 amino acids. J lost 1 base, V lost 7 bases, and 8 bases had no gene match. CDR3 coding DNA: TGTGCCAGCACCTCCCAGGGACAGGCGAACACTGAAGCTTTCTTT. This sequence encodes CASTSQGQANTEAFF.

V gene TRBV18 combines with J gene TRBJ2-2; D is possibly TRBD2 (6 bases). Germline-derived CDR1 and CDR2 are KGHSH and LQKENI. The CDR3 contains 16 residues. V was shortened by 3 bases and J by 3 bases, with 14 bases between the two germline ends. The CDR3 DNA follows: TGTGCCAGCTCACCCTTTGGGAGGACCGACACCGGGGAGCTGTTTTTT. Amino acid sequence: CASSPFGRTDTGELFF.

This clonotype was counted many times. This chain joins TRBV6-1 and TRBJ1-5; D remains unclear. The V gene lost 4 bases and the J gene lost 9 bases, with 10 bases spanning the gap. The CDR3 is 12 amino acids. Per germline, CDR1 MNHNS and CDR2 SASEGT. The CDR3, as DNA: TGTGCCAGCAGTGCTTCCCCGGGGCCCCAGCATTTT. Translation gives CASSASPGPQHF.

There are many counts of this clonotype. The J gene is TRBJ2-1, the V gene TRBV3-1; tentatively, D is TRBD2 (5 bases). Germline V gives CDR1 LGHDT, CDR2 YNNKEL (reference sequence). The CDR3 extends over 16 amino acids. Trimming took 4 bases from V and 0 from J, leaving 13 bases between them. The CDR3 DNA follows: TGTGCCAGCAGCCCGCGGGTCTTCGACTCCTACAATGAGCAGTTCTTC. Translated: CASSPRVFDSYNEQFF.

A few counts support this clonotype. The chain couples TRBV21-1 to TRBJ1-1. TRBV21-1 is assigned pseudogene status. CDR3 length equals 17 residues. This CDR3 is CASSSVLGLFMNTEAFF. The CDR3 DNA sequence: TGTGCCAGCAGCAGTGTTCTGGGTCTCTTTATGAACACTGAAGCTTTCTTT.

This clonotype occurred many times. The chain carries TRBV3-1 and TRBJ2-7; D is possibly TRBD1 (5 bases). Per germline, CDR1 LGHDT and CDR2 YNNKEL (reference sequence). V was clipped by 1 base and J by 4 bases, with 8 bases between them. This CDR3 has 13 amino acids. CDR3 sequence (DNA): TGTGCCAGCAGCCAAGGGGGCCTTTACGAGCAGTACTTC. It is translated as CASSQGGLYEQYF.

This clonotype occurred many times. The V gene is TRBV6-6, the J gene TRBJ1-2; no clear D. V lost 1 base and J lost 0, with 6 bases in between. From germline, CDR1 is MNHNY and CDR2 SVGAGI (reference sequence). The CDR3 runs 14 residues. CDR3 coding DNA: TGTGCCAGCAGTTACTTGACACCTAACTATGGCTACACCTTC. It is translated as CASSYLTPNYGYTF.

This clonotype was picked up many times. The chain joins TRBV6-2 or TRBV6-3 to TRBJ2-1, with unresolved D. Germline CDR1 MNHEY, CDR2 SVGEGT. The CDR3 has 14 residues. Trimming took 2 bases from V and 3 from J, leaving 8 bases between them. CDR3 DNA: TGTGCCAGCAGTTACCTTGGGGACTACAATGAGCAGTTCTTC. This sequence encodes CASSYLGDYNEQFF.

The rearrangement joins TRBV28 to TRBJ1-2, with TRBD1 as a possible D gene (6 bases). CDR1 is MDHEN and CDR2 is SYDVKM in the germline V gene. The CDR3 spans 14 residues. V lost 6 bases, J lost 4 bases, and 15 bases lay in between. CDR3 amino acids: CASRSRGRGYGYTF. CDR3 coding DNA: TGTGCCAGCAGGAGCAGGGGTCGGGGCTATGGCTACACCTTC.

This clonotype was seen at least ten times. One end of the junction varies from germline; a read error may be responsible. V and J are TRBV7-2 and TRBJ1-1; D is perhaps TRBD1 (5 bases). CDR1 is SGHTA and CDR2 is FQGNSA in the germline V gene. The CDR3 loop spans 16 amino acids. Here the CDR3 reads CASRLDIGAGTTEAFF. CDR3 DNA sequence: TGTGCCAGCAGATTAGATATCGGGGCGGGTACGACTGAAGCTTTCTTT.

This clonotype was seen at least ten times. The V and J genes are TRBV11-2 and TRBJ2-2, with TRBD1 matching over 7 bases. The germline V gene encodes CDR1 SGHAT and CDR2 FQNNGV. V lost 1 base to trimming and J lost 0 bases; unmatched junction nucleotides: 2. This CDR3 contains 16 residues. The CDR3 DNA reads TGTGCCAGCAGCTTAGGACAGGGAGCGAACACCGGGGAGCTGTTTTTT. Translation gives CASSLGQGANTGELFF.

The sample holds many counts of this clonotype. The CDR3 spells CASSLGLSSGNTIYF. The CDR3 nucleotides are TGTGCCAGCAGCTTAGGCTTGAGCTCTGGAAACACCATATATTTT. The chain uses TRBV7-2 and TRBJ1-3; D remains ambiguous. Trimming removed 1 base at V and 0 bases at J, with 7 bases between. The germline V gene encodes CDR1 SGHTA and CDR2 FQGNSA. This CDR3 is built from 15 residues.

The genes are TRBV20-1 and TRBJ1-6; no reliable D call. Germline loops: CDR1 DFQATT, CDR2 SNEGSKA (reference sequence). The CDR3 totals 13 residues. V shed 2 bases and J shed 9 bases, with 11 bases lying between them. Here the CDR3 DNA reads TGCAGTGCTAGAAGGGAAGGTGGTTCACCCCTCCACTTT. This translates into CSARREGGSPLHF.

This clonotype was seen at least ten times. The chain joins TRBV7-3 to TRBJ2-5; D is possibly TRBD1 (6 bases). The CDR3 extends over 14 amino acids. Germline lookup yields CDR1 SGHTA and CDR2 FQGTGA. V was shortened by 5 bases and J by 4 bases, with 14 bases between the two germline ends. The CDR3 bases are TGTGCCAGCAGCCCGACGGGACACAGAGAGACCCAGTACTTC. Its translation: CASSPTGHRETQYF.

This clonotype was detected a few times. This chain connects TRBV7-2 to TRBJ2-3; D gene unclear. Trimming removed 2 bases at V and 4 bases at J, with 7 bases between. The CDR3 covers 13 residues. Germline CDR1 SGHTA, CDR2 FQGNSA. The CDR3: CASSLLRADTQYF. CDR3 nucleotide sequence: TGTGCCAGCAGCTTACTACGTGCAGATACGCAGTATTTT.

The chain carries TRBV19 and TRBJ2-6; weak D call: TRBD2 (6 bases). V dropped 5 bases and J dropped 4 bases, with 21 bases sitting between them. The CDR3 spans 18 residues. Germline CDR1 is LNHDA and CDR2 is SQIVND (reference sequence). CDR3 residues: CASSLRASGDSGANVLTF. Written as DNA, the CDR3 is TGTGCCAGTAGTCTCCGGGCCTCGGGGGATTCGGGGGCCAACGTCCTGACTTTC.

The chain couples TRBV6-2 or TRBV6-3 to TRBJ2-1, with 13 bases that match TRBD2. The germline CDR1 and CDR2 sequences are MNHEY and SVGEGT. The CDR3 consists of 13 residues. The trim removed 8 bases at V and 11 bases at J, leaving 6 bases unmatched. The CDR3 region is CASGLAGAKQQFF. As DNA, the CDR3 is TGTGCCAGCGGACTAGCGGGGGCGAAGCAGCAGTTCTTC.

The rearrangement links TRBV6-2 or TRBV6-3 to TRBJ2-1; TRBD1 might be the D (6 bases). CDR3 length equals 15 residues. The V end was cut by 8 bases, the J end by 9 bases, with 23 bases between. Germline V lookup: CDR1 MNHEY, CDR2 SVGEGT. The CDR3 DNA follows: TGTGCCAGCCAAAAGGGGCAGGGGCCCGTTTCTGAGCAGTTCTTC. Protein product: CASQKGQGPVSEQFF.

The chain uses TRBV12-3 or TRBV12-4 and TRBJ1-5; D is possibly TRBD1 (6 bases). The CDR3 is 17 residues long. Deletions cut 6 bases from V and 5 bases from J, with 23 bases between. CDR3 protein: CASSQGRTAGLDQPQHF. The CDR3 DNA reads as TGTGCCAGCAGCCAGGGGAGGACAGCAGGTTTGGATCAGCCCCAGCATTTT.

The J gene is TRBJ1-4, the V gene TRBV25-1, with TRBD1 identical over 7 bases. J was trimmed by 7 bases and V by 4 bases; bases with no gene match: 9. The CDR3 totals 15 residues. The germline V gene encodes CDR1 MGHDK and CDR2 SYGVNS. CDR3 sequence (DNA): TGTGCCAGCAGTGGCATTGGGACAGCCACTGAAAAACTGTTTTTT. It codes for CASSGIGTATEKLFF.

The J gene is TRBJ2-1, the V gene TRBV13; possible D gene TRBD2, 6 bases. CDR3 size: 16 residues. CDR1 is PRHDT and CDR2 is FYEKMQ in the germline V gene (reference sequence). Trimming took off 5 bases at V and 1 base at J, with 15 bases between the two ends. In nucleotides, the CDR3 is TGTGCCAGCAGCGGAGGGTCGGCGGGGTCCTACAATGAGCAGTTCTTC. Amino acid sequence: CASSGGSAGSYNEQFF.

The sample holds many counts of this clonotype. V is TRBV6-5 and J is TRBJ1-1, with a weak D call TRBD1 (5 bases). This CDR3 has 15 amino acids. Germline V gene lookup returns CDR1 MNHEY and CDR2 SVGAGI. Trimming pared 4 bases from V and 6 bases from J, leaving 18 bases between. CDR3 sequence: CASSSGRGWLPEAFF. The CDR3 DNA follows: TGTGCCAGCAGTTCCGGGAGGGGCTGGCTACCTGAAGCTTTCTTT.

The chain couples TRBV7-8 to TRBJ2-1; 7 nucleotides align to TRBD1. Germline-derived CDR1 and CDR2 are SGHVS and FQNEAQ. Unmatched junction bases numbered 4, after V lost 5 bases and J lost 6 bases. The CDR3 covers 13 residues. CDR3 sequence reads: CASSPRDSNEQFF. CDR3 DNA: TGTGCCAGCAGCCCCCGGGACAGCAATGAGCAGTTCTTC. Supplemented by reference TRBV7-8 and TRBJ2-1, the full variable domain reads GAGVSQSPRYKVAKRGQDVALRCDPISGHVSLFWYQQALGQGPEFLTYFQNEAQLDKSGLPSDRFFAERPEGSVSTLKIQRTQQEDSAVYLCASSPRDSNEQFFGPGTRLTVL.

The chain has TRBV4-1 and TRBJ2-7, with D unresolved. Trimming took off 0 bases at V and 2 bases at J, with 14 bases between the two ends. In germline, CDR1 is MGHRA, CDR2 YSYEKL. CDR3 size: 16 residues. This chain's CDR3 is CASSQDRHSGTYEQYF. The DNA of the CDR3 is TGCGCCAGCAGCCAAGATCGACACTCAGGCACCTACGAGCAGTACTTC.

Ten or more counts support this clonotype. The chain combines TRBV30 with TRBJ2-7; 12 bases are a match to TRBD1. Germline V gene lookup returns CDR1 GTSNPN and CDR2 SVGIG (reference sequence). This CDR3 has 16 amino acids. After removal of 4 bases from V and 9 bases from J, the junction contained 16 bases not matched to a gene. The CDR3 here is CAWTSSGTGGLGRQYF. The CDR3 DNA follows: TGTGCCTGGACTTCTTCGGGGACAGGGGGCCTAGGGAGGCAGTACTTC.